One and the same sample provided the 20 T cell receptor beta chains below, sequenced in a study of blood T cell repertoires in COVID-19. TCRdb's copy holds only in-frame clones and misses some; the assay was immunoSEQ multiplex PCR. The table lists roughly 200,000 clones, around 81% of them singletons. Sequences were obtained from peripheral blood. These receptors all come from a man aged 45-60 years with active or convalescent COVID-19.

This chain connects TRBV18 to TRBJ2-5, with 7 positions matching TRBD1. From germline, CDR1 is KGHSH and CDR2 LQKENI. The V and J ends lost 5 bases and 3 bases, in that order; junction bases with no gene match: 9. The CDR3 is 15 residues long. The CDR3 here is CASSSHQGVEETQYF. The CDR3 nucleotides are TGTGCCAGCTCATCGCATCAGGGGGTGGAAGAGACCCAGTACTTC.

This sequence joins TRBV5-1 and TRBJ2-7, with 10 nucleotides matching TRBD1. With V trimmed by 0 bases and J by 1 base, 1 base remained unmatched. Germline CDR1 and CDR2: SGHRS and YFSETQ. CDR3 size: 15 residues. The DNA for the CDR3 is TGCGCCAGCAGCTTGGGGACAGGGGGATCCTACGAGCAGTACTTC. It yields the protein CASSLGTGGSYEQYF.

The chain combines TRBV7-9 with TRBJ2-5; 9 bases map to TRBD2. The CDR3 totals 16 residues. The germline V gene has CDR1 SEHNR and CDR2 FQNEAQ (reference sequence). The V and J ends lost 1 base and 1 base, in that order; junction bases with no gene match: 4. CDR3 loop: CASSLEAGGFQETQYF. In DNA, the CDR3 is TGTGCCAGCAGCTTAGAAGCGGGGGGCTTCCAAGAGACCCAGTACTTC.

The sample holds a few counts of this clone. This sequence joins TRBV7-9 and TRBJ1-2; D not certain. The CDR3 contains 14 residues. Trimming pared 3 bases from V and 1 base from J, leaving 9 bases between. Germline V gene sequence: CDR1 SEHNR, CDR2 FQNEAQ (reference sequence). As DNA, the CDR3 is TGTGCCAGCAGCTTGGAGGGTCATAACTATGGCTACACCTTC. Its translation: CASSLEGHNYGYTF.

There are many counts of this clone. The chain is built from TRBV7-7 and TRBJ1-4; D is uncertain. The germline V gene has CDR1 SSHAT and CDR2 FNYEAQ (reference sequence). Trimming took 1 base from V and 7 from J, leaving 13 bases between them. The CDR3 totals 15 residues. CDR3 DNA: TGTGCCAGCAGCTTAGGAGGGAGCCGCTCTGAAAAACTGTTTTTT. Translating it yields CASSLGGSRSEKLFF.

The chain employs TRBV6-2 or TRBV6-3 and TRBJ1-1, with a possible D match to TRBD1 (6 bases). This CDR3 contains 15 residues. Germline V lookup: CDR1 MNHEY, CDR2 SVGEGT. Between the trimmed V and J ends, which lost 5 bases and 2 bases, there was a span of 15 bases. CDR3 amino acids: CASSLAGTKNTEAFF. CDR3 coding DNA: TGTGCCAGCAGTCTCGCCGGGACAAAAAACACTGAAGCTTTCTTT.

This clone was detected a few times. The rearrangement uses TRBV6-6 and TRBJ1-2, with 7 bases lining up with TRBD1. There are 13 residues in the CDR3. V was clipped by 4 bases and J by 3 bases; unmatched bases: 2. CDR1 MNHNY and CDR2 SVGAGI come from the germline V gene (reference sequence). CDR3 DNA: TGTGCCAGCAGTTCTCAGGGGGACTATGGCTACACCTTC. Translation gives CASSSQGDYGYTF.

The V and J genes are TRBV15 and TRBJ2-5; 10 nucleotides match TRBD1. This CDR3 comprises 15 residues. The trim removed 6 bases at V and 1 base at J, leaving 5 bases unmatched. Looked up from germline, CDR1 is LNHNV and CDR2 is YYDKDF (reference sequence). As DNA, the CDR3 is TGTGCCACCAGAGGGACAGGGGACTTCCAAGAGACCCAGTACTTC. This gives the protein CATRGTGDFQETQYF.

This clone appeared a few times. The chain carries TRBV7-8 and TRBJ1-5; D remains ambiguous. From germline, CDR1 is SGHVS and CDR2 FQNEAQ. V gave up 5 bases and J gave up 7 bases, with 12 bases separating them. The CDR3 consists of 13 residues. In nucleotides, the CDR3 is TGTGCCAGCAGCCCCGCGGACTCACAGCCCCAGCATTTT. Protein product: CASSPADSQPQHF.

The CDR3 spells CATSRDEGFTEQFF. CDR3 coding DNA: TGTGCCACCAGCAGAGATGAGGGTTTCACGGAGCAGTTCTTC. This chain connects TRBV15 to TRBJ2-1, with a weak D call TRBD2 (5 bases). The V gene lost 0 bases and the J gene lost 10 bases, with 13 bases spanning the gap. CDR3 length equals 14 residues. The germline V gene encodes CDR1 LNHNV and CDR2 YYDKDF (reference sequence). Full variable domain (missing parts from reference TRBV15 and TRBJ2-1): DAMVIQNPRYQVTQFGKPVTLSCSQTLNHNVMYWYQQKSSQAPKLLFHYYDKDFNNEADTPDNFQSRRPNTSFCFLDIRSPGLGDTAMYLCATSRDEGFTEQFFGPGTRLTVL.

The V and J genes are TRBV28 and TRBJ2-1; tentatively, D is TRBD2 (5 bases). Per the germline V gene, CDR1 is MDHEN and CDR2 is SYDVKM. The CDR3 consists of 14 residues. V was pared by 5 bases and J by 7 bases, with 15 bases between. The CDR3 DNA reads TGTGCCAGCAGTAATACCGGGGTTAAGAATGAGCAGTTCTTC. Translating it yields CASSNTGVKNEQFF.

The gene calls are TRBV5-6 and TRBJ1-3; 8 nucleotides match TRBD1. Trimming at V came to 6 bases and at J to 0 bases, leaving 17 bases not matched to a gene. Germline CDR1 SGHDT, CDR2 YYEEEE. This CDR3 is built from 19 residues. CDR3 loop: CASTLRTGSYSGSGNTIYF. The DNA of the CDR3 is TGTGCCAGCACCCTCCGGACAGGGTCATACTCGGGCTCTGGAAACACCATATATTTT.

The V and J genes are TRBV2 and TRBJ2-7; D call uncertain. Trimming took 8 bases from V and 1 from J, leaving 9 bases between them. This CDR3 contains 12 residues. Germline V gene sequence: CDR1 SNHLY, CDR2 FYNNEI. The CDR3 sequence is CASLFESYEQYF. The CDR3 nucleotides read TGTGCCAGCTTGTTTGAGTCCTACGAGCAGTACTTC.

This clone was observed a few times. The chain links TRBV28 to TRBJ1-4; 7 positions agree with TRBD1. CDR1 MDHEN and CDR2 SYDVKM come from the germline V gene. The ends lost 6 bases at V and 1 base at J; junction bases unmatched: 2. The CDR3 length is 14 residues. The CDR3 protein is CASSNRGTNEKLFF. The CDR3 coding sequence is TGTGCCAGCAGCAACAGGGGAACTAATGAAAAACTGTTTTTT.

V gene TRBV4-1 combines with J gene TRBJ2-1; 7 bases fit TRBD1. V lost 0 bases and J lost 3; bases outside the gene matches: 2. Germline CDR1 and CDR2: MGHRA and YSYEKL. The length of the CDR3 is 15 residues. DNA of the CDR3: TGCGCCAGCAGCCAAGAGACAGGGCGCTACAATGAGCAGTTCTTC. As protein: CASSQETGRYNEQFF.

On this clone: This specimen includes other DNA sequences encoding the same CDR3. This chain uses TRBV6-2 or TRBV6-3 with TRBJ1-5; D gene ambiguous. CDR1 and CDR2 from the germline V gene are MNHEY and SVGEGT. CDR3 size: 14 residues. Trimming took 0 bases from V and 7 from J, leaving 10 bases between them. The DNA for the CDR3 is TGTGCCAGCAGTTACTCCAGTGGTTCCCAGCCCCAGCATTTT. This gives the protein CASSYSSGSQPQHF.

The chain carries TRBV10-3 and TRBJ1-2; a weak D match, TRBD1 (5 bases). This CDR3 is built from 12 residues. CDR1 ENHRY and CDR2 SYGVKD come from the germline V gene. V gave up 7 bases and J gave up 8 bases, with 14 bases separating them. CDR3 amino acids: CAINPGTYGYTF. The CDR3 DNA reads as TGTGCCATCAATCCCGGGACTTACGGCTACACCTTC.

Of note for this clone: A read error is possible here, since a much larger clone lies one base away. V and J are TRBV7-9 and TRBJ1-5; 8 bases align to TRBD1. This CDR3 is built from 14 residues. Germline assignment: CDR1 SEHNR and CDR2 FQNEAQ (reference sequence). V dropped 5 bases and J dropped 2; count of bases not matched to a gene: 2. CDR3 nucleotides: TGTGCCAGCAGCCCGACAGGGGGCAATCAGCCCCAGCATTTT. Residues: CASSPTGGNQPQHF.

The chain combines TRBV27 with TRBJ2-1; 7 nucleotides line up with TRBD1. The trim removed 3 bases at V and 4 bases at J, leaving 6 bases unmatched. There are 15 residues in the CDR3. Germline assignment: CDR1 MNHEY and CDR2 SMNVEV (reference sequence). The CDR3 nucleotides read TGTGCCAGCAGTTTCCGGACAGGTAATTACAATGAGCAGTTCTTC. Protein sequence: CASSFRTGNYNEQFF.

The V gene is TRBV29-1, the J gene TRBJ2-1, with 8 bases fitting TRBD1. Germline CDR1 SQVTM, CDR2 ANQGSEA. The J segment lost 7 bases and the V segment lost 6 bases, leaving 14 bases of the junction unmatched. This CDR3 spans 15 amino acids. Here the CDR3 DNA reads TGCAGCGTCAACCTGGGACAGGCCGGTAAAAATGAGCAGTTCTTC. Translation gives CSVNLGQAGKNEQFF.